Following are 15 T cell receptor beta chains from one sample sequenced in a study of CD8 T cells in Susac syndrome. An amount of RNA that ranged from roughly 0.5 to 1 ug was reverse transcribed with random hexamers. TCRdb ran MiXCR on the immunoSEQ multiplex PCR reads and lists one entry per CDR3 protein. The sample lists about 180,000 distinct CDR3 sequences; about 95% were seen once. Sequenced material: CD4+ T cells from PBMCs. Receptor source: a human donor with Susac syndrome.

In this sample, this clonotype turned up a few times. V gene TRBV11-2 combines with J gene TRBJ1-1; D gene ambiguous. V dropped 1 base and J dropped 0 bases, with 9 bases sitting between them. Germline V gene data show CDR1 as SGHAT and CDR2 as FQNNGV. The CDR3 is 15 residues long. The CDR3, as DNA: TGTGCCAGCAGCTTAGCCGGCACCTTGAACACTGAAGCTTTCTTT. Translating gives CASSLAGTLNTEAFF.

The chain has TRBV5-1 and TRBJ1-2; D is unresolved. This CDR3 region has 14 residues. Germline CDR1 is SGHRS and CDR2 is YFSETQ. Trimming stripped 3 bases from V and 4 bases from J, with 13 bases between. The CDR3 DNA is TGCGCCAGCAGCTCCGAAACTGGAGGCTATGGCTACACCTTC. Amino acid sequence: CASSSETGGYGYTF. The full variable domain, its missing parts supplied by reference TRBV5-1 and TRBJ1-2, is KAGVTQTPRYLIKTRGQQVTLSCSPISGHRSVSWYQQTPGQGLQFLFEYFSETQRNKGNFPGRFSGRQFSNSRSEMNVSTLELGDSALYLCASSSETGGYGYTFGSGTRLTVV.

CDR3 protein: CAWTLTWNTEAFF. CDR3 in DNA: TGTGCCTGGACCCTGACTTGGAACACTGAAGCTTTCTTT. The chain uses TRBV30 and TRBJ1-1; D remains ambiguous. V was pared by 4 bases and J by 1 base, with 10 bases between. The CDR3 contains 13 residues. The germline CDR1 and CDR2 sequences are GTSNPN and SVGIG (reference sequence). Looking up the rest from reference TRBV30 and TRBJ1-1 gives the full variable domain: SQTIHQWPATLVQPVGSPLSLECTVEGTSNPNLYWYRQAAGRGLQLLFYSVGIGQISSEVPQNLSASRPQDRQFILSSKKLLLSDSGFYLCAWTLTWNTEAFFGQGTRLTVV.

This clonotype appeared a single time. The chain couples TRBV29-1 to TRBJ1-1; TRBD1 is a possible D gene (5 bases). V was cut by 3 bases and J by 3 bases, with 8 bases left in between. Germline CDR1 is SQVTM and CDR2 is ANQGSEA. The CDR3 has 12 residues. CDR3 sequence (DNA): TGCAGCGTTGACCCAGGGTACACTGAAGCTTTCTTT. Protein: CSVDPGYTEAFF.

This clonotype was observed once. The V gene is TRBV20-1, the J gene TRBJ1-1; 7 nucleotides line up with TRBD1. Per germline, CDR1 DFQATT and CDR2 SNEGSKA (reference sequence). This CDR3 has 14 residues. V shed 5 bases and J 0 bases; nucleotides not matched to a gene: 6. The CDR3 loop reads CSAAQDRLNTEAFF. CDR3 bases: TGCAGTGCTGCGCAGGACAGGCTGAACACTGAAGCTTTCTTT.

This clonotype was detected once. The chain links TRBV6-2 or TRBV6-3 to TRBJ2-2; 8 nucleotides align to TRBD1. CDR1 and CDR2 (germline): MNHEY, SVGEGT. V lost 6 bases, J lost 5 bases, and 8 bases stayed unmatched. This CDR3 contains 15 residues. CDR3 protein: CASSPRTGYTGELFF. Here the CDR3 DNA reads TGTGCCAGCAGCCCCCGGACAGGGTATACCGGGGAGCTGTTTTTT.

The chain recombines TRBV6-5 with TRBJ2-1, with 7 bases that match TRBD1. The CDR3 length is 14 residues. Germline values: CDR1 MNHEY, CDR2 SVGAGI. The V segment lost 6 bases and the J segment 6 bases; nucleotides outside the gene matches: 8. The CDR3 sequence is CASSFTTGSNEQFF. DNA for the CDR3: TGTGCCAGCAGCTTTACGACAGGGTCCAATGAGCAGTTCTTC.

This rearrangement joins TRBV27 to TRBJ2-1; TRBD2 matches 7 bases. Looked up from germline, CDR1 is MNHEY and CDR2 is SMNVEV (reference sequence). CDR3 length: 12 residues. Trimming removed 10 bases from V and 5 bases from J; junction bases left unmatched: 5. The CDR3 bases are TGTGCCACGCGGGAGCGGGACAATGAGCAGTTCTTC. Translating gives CATRERDNEQFF.

The chain carries TRBV7-8 and TRBJ1-3, with TRBD1 identical over 7 bases. This CDR3 region has 16 residues. Germline V gives CDR1 SGHVS, CDR2 FQNEAQ. The J segment lost 0 bases and the V segment lost 5 bases, leaving 7 bases of the junction unmatched. The CDR3 nucleotides read TGTGCCAGCAGCCTCGACAGGGCCTTCTCTGGAAACACCATATATTTT. This translates into CASSLDRAFSGNTIYF.

This clonotype was detected a few times. This chain connects TRBV19 to TRBJ1-5; tentative D call: TRBD1 (6 bases). Germline assignment: CDR1 LNHDA and CDR2 SQIVND (reference sequence). V was shortened by 6 bases and J by 3 bases, with 12 bases between the two germline ends. The CDR3 loop spans 14 amino acids. Here the CDR3 DNA reads TGTGCCAGTAGCTTGGACAGATTCAATCAGCCCCAGCATTTT. Amino acids: CASSLDRFNQPQHF. The full variable domain, in which reference TRBV19 and TRBJ1-5 provide the parts outside the CDR3, is DGGITQSPKYLFRKEGQNVTLSCEQNLNHDAMYWYRQDPGQGLRLIYYSQIVNDFQKGDIAEGYSVSREKKESFPLTVTSAQKNPTAFYLCASSLDRFNQPQHFGDGTRLSIL.

The rearrangement joins TRBV9 to TRBJ2-6, with D possibly TRBD1 on 6 matching bases. V lost 1 base and J 2 bases, leaving 10 bases between the germline ends. The CDR3 spans 16 residues. Looked up from germline, CDR1 is SGDLS and CDR2 is YYNGEE. The CDR3 loop is CASSVLGAPGANVLTF. For the CDR3, the DNA is TGTGCCAGCAGCGTATTGGGGGCGCCTGGGGCCAACGTCCTGACTTTC.

The genes are TRBV4-2 and TRBJ1-3, with unresolved D. This CDR3 has 15 amino acids. The germline gives CDR1 LGHNA, CDR2 YNFKEQ. Trimming stripped 4 bases from V and 2 bases from J, with 12 bases between. The CDR3 loop reads CASSRLDTAGNTIYF. DNA for the CDR3: TGTGCCAGCAGCCGCCTTGACACCGCTGGAAACACCATATATTTT.

This chain uses TRBV10-3 with TRBJ2-7; 8 bases are shared with TRBD1. Germline CDR1 is ENHRY and CDR2 is SYGVKD. The V segment lost 4 bases and the J segment 7 bases; nucleotides outside the gene matches: 12. The CDR3 contains 15 residues. CDR3 loop: CAISGVGQGALEQYF. The CDR3 DNA sequence: TGTGCCATCAGTGGGGTTGGGCAGGGGGCATTGGAGCAGTACTTC.

V is TRBV20-1 and J is TRBJ2-1, with D tentatively TRBD2 (5 bases). The germline V and J ends were trimmed by 6 bases and 7 bases, with 19 bases remaining between them. CDR1 is DFQATT, CDR2 SNEGSKA, per germline (reference sequence). The CDR3 sequence is 14 residues long. The CDR3 loop reads CSALPPGVFNEQFF. The CDR3 DNA sequence: TGCAGTGCCCTTCCGCCCGGGGTCTTTAATGAGCAGTTCTTC.

V and J are TRBV20-1 and TRBJ2-3; 8 bases line up with TRBD1. V shed 0 bases, J shed 1 base, and the junction held 9 bases outside the gene matches. Germline CDR1 DFQATT, CDR2 SNEGSKA (reference sequence). The CDR3 contains 17 residues. The CDR3 coding sequence is TGCAGTGCTAGAGATCTCGCCGTGGGACAGGGCACAGATACGCAGTATTTT. This translates into CSARDLAVGQGTDTQYF.